This T cell receptor (beta chain) comes out of a study of blood T cell repertoires in COVID-19. Method: immunoSEQ multiplex PCR; TCRdb's copy keeps in-frame clones and lacks some. The table has tens of thousands of clones, 82% seen once. This receptor was obtained from a man between 60 and 70 years old with acute or convalescent COVID-19. Material: peripheral blood.

The CDR3 is CASNAGTGDVTEAFF. The CDR3 nucleotides are TGTGCCAGCAACGCCGGGACAGGGGATGTGACTGAAGCTTTCTTT. The chain joins TRBV6-5 to TRBJ1-1, with 10 bases identical to TRBD1. V lost 7 bases and J lost 5; bases outside the gene matches: 10. The CDR3 runs to 15 residues. Germline V gene sequence: CDR1 MNHEY, CDR2 SVGAGI.